This T cell receptor (beta chain) originates from a study of T cells in tumors and immune-related adverse events. Generated by immunoSEQ multiplex PCR, the TCRdb table keeps only in-frame clones and is missing some. The table has about 4,900 clones, roughly 61% seen once. Germline-derived CDR1 and CDR2 are MDHEN and SYDVKM. The J segment lost 3 bases and the V segment lost 5 bases, leaving 14 bases of the junction unmatched. This CDR3 is built from 19 residues. The receptor comes from a female donor with metastatic renal cell carcinoma. The genes are TRBV28 and TRBJ2-1; 12 bases line up with TRBD2. Specimen: gut tissue, collected from a patient treated with anti-PD-1 therapy. The CDR3 sequence is CASSPGGASGRAIYNEQFF. The CDR3 DNA reads as TGTGCCAGCAGTCCTGGGGGGGCTAGCGGGAGGGCCATCTACAATGAGCAGTTCTTC.